These 28 T cell receptor beta chains were sequenced from one sample in a study of T cells in Graves' hyperthyroidism and ophthalmopathy. Template material for amplifying TCR beta CDR3 regions consisted of RNA transcripts. The TCR CDR3 first-round RT-PCR relied on the HTBI primer set. MiXCR, run by TCRdb on the multiplex PCR reads, gives a single entry per CDR3 protein. The sample holds 550,000 to 700,000 distinct CDR3 sequences, around 45% seen once. The sequencing sample was made of peripheral blood or thyroid tissue (not recorded which). All receptors come from an adult woman with Graves' disease, either hyperthyroidism or ophthalmopathy (not recorded which).

The V call is TRBV7-3, the J call TRBJ2-2; no clear D gene. The CDR3 extends over 15 amino acids. The V and J ends lost 3 bases and 7 bases respectively, with 15 bases between them. CDR1 is SGHTA and CDR2 is FQGTGA in the germline V gene. The CDR3 loop is CASSFGPVESGELFF. CDR3 nucleotides: TGTGCCAGCAGCTTCGGACCGGTGGAGAGCGGGGAGCTGTTTTTT.

V and J are TRBV10-3 and TRBJ2-1, with a tentative D call TRBD2 (6 bases). V lost 0 bases, J lost 8 bases, and 17 bases lay in between. This CDR3 has 16 amino acids. CDR1 ENHRY and CDR2 SYGVKD come from the germline V gene. The DNA for the CDR3 is TGTGCCATCAGTGAGTCGGGGGAGTGGGGGGAAGATGAGCAGTTCTTC. Its translation: CAISESGEWGEDEQFF.

J is TRBJ1-3 and V is TRBV7-6; maybe TRBD1 (5 bases). This CDR3 comprises 18 residues. The germline gives CDR1 SGHVS, CDR2 FNYEAQ. V lost 1 base to trimming and J lost 1 base, with 17 bases between them. The CDR3 here is CASSLGVADTTSGNTIYF. The CDR3 DNA is TGTGCCAGCAGCTTAGGGGTCGCGGACACTACATCTGGAAACACCATATATTTT.

Many counts were recorded for this clonotype. V is TRBV11-2 and J is TRBJ2-7; 9 positions agree with TRBD1. This CDR3 spans 14 amino acids. V lost 5 bases and J lost 4; bases outside the gene matches: 6. Germline V gives CDR1 SGHAT, CDR2 FQNNGV. The CDR3 coding sequence is TGTGCCAGCAGCACGGGACAGGGTCGGTACGAGCAGTACTTC. Amino acids: CASSTGQGRYEQYF.

The chain carries TRBV27 and TRBJ1-5; D not resolved. CDR3 length: 19 residues. V gave up 5 bases and J gave up 2 bases, with 25 bases separating them. Germline V gives CDR1 MNHEY, CDR2 SMNVEV (reference sequence). The CDR3 is CASSPLRALEAWGNQPQHF. CDR3 nucleotide sequence: TGTGCCAGCAGTCCCCTTCGGGCGTTAGAAGCCTGGGGCAATCAGCCCCAGCATTTT.

This chain links TRBV19 with TRBJ1-1; TRBD1 aligns across 7 bases. Germline values: CDR1 LNHDA, CDR2 SQIVND (reference sequence). The CDR3 runs to 16 residues. The V and J ends lost 7 bases and 0 bases, in that order; junction bases with no gene match: 11. DNA for the CDR3: TGTGCCAGTAAACAGGGGATCGGAGAACTGAACACTGAAGCTTTCTTT. Translating it yields CASKQGIGELNTEAFF.

The rearrangement joins TRBV19 to TRBJ1-5; weak D call: TRBD1 (6 bases). Trimming left V 5 bases short and J 7 bases short, with 15 bases between. Germline V gives CDR1 LNHDA, CDR2 SQIVND (reference sequence). The CDR3 consists of 14 residues. The CDR3 spells CASSPGPQGQPQHF. For the CDR3, the DNA is TGTGCCAGTAGTCCAGGACCCCAGGGGCAGCCCCAGCATTTT.

In its sample, this clonotype was seen a few times. V and J are TRBV25-1 and TRBJ2-5; 7 bases agree with TRBD1. This CDR3 contains 15 residues. J was trimmed by 5 bases and V by 0 bases; bases with no gene match: 6. Germline V CDR1 and CDR2: MGHDK, SYGVNS. In nucleotides, the CDR3 is TGTGCCAGCAGTGAATACGCAGGGGGTTTTGAGACCCAGTACTTC. It yields the protein CASSEYAGGFETQYF.

There are many counts of this clonotype. The chain carries TRBV20-1 and TRBJ2-7; 9 bases are a match to TRBD2. Trimming removed 3 bases from V and 2 bases from J; junction bases left unmatched: 2. Germline V CDR1 and CDR2: DFQATT, SNEGSKA (reference sequence). CDR3 length: 13 amino acids. CDR3 nucleotides: TGCAGTGCTAGCACTAGCGGGCCCTACGAGCAGTACTTC. Its translation: CSASTSGPYEQYF.

At least ten counts were recorded for this clonotype. The rearrangement links TRBV9 to TRBJ2-7; possibly TRBD1 for D (5 bases). The CDR3 extends over 13 amino acids. The V end lost 3 bases, the J end lost 9 bases, and 16 bases lay between the germline ends. Germline CDR1 and CDR2: SGDLS and YYNGEE. The chain's CDR3 is CASSDSTEGVQYF. DNA of the CDR3: TGTGCCAGCAGCGACAGCACAGAAGGGGTGCAGTACTTC.

This clonotype was counted many times. The chain is built from TRBV5-1 and TRBJ2-7, with 8 bases identical to TRBD1. Germline assignment: CDR1 SGHRS and CDR2 YFSETQ. This CDR3 comprises 14 residues. The V gene end was trimmed by 3 bases and the J gene end by 6 bases; junction bases not matched to a gene: 8. The CDR3 here is CASSSLTGDIEQYF. Written as DNA, the CDR3 is TGCGCCAGCAGCTCTTTGACAGGGGACATCGAGCAGTACTTC.

About this clonotype itself: Relative to the germline gene, one junction end is altered; a read error may explain this. The rearrangement uses TRBV7-7 and TRBJ1-4, with 7 bases identical to TRBD1. Germline assignment: CDR1 SSHAT and CDR2 FNYEAQ (reference sequence). The CDR3 runs to 14 residues. Here the CDR3 DNA reads TGTGCTAGCAGCCCGGGACAGACTAATGAAAAACTGTTTTTT. Translation gives CASSPGQTNEKLFF.

There are many counts of this clonotype. J is TRBJ2-7 and V is TRBV6-2 or TRBV6-3; TRBD1 aligns across 10 bases. V lost 5 bases, J lost 5 bases, and 9 bases stayed unmatched. The CDR3 runs 15 residues. Germline lookup yields CDR1 MNHEY and CDR2 SVGEGT. CDR3 amino acids: CASSPGTGVVHEQYF. For the CDR3, the DNA is TGTGCCAGCAGTCCCGGGACAGGGGTTGTCCACGAGCAGTACTTC.

The rearrangement uses TRBV7-9 and TRBJ2-1, with D possibly TRBD1 on 6 matching bases. Germline lookup yields CDR1 SEHNR and CDR2 FQNEAQ (reference sequence). Trimming shortened V by 3 bases and J by 6 bases, and 9 bases separated the two germline ends. The CDR3 totals 13 residues. The CDR3 bases are TGTGCCAGCAGCTTCAGGGGAGCCAATGAGCAGTTCTTC. This codes for CASSFRGANEQFF.

The rearrangement links TRBV20-1 to TRBJ1-1; tentative D call: TRBD1 (5 bases). CDR1 is DFQATT and CDR2 is SNEGSKA in the germline V gene (reference sequence). The CDR3 has 13 amino acids. Between the trimmed V and J ends, which lost 7 bases and 3 bases, there was a span of 15 bases. The CDR3 coding sequence is TGCAGTGGCGGGGCCCCTGGGGACACTGAAGCTTTCTTT. This sequence encodes CSGGAPGDTEAFF.

The chain carries TRBV7-9 and TRBJ1-4; D unresolved. V lost 4 bases to trimming and J lost 0 bases, with 15 bases between them. Germline V gene sequence: CDR1 SEHNR, CDR2 FQNEAQ (reference sequence). The CDR3 has 17 residues. CDR3 in DNA: TGTGCCAGCAGCTCGGCCAGGTCAGCAGCAACTAATGAAAAACTGTTTTTT. Its protein is CASSSARSAATNEKLFF.

The chain employs TRBV11-1 and TRBJ1-6; TRBD1 might be the D (6 bases). V lost 5 bases and J lost 8, with 16 bases in between. CDR1 is SGHAT and CDR2 is FQDESV in the germline V gene (reference sequence). The CDR3 loop spans 15 amino acids. CDR3: CASSPTGQRDSPLHF. The CDR3 coding sequence is TGTGCCAGCAGCCCCACCGGACAGAGAGATTCACCCCTCCACTTT.

This clonotype was counted at least ten times. The V gene is TRBV20-1, the J gene TRBJ2-7, with 9 bases identical to TRBD2. The germline CDR1 and CDR2 sequences are DFQATT and SNEGSKA (reference sequence). The CDR3 has 16 residues. Trimming removed 3 bases from V and 4 bases from J; junction bases left unmatched: 13. The DNA of the CDR3 is TGCAGTGCTAGTTACGTTAGCGGGAGAATTTTTTACGAGCAGTACTTC. It translates to CSASYVSGRIFYEQYF.

This clonotype appeared many times. This rearrangement joins TRBV7-9 to TRBJ1-3; D is unclear. V lost 4 bases, J lost 4 bases, and 5 bases lay in between. CDR1 is SEHNR and CDR2 is FQNEAQ in the germline V gene (reference sequence). The CDR3 covers 12 residues. CDR3 DNA sequence: TGTGCCAGCAGCTCGGTAGGAAACACCATATATTTT. It codes for CASSSVGNTIYF.

The J gene is TRBJ2-5, the V gene TRBV25-1, with 9 bases lining up with TRBD1. The CDR3 is 12 residues long. Germline assignment: CDR1 MGHDK and CDR2 SYGVNS. J lost 7 bases, V lost 8 bases, and 5 bases had no gene match. The CDR3 bases are TGTGCCAGCGGACAGGGGCCGGGGACCCAGTACTTC. It specifies CASGQGPGTQYF. The whole variable domain, filled in from reference TRBV25-1 and TRBJ2-5, reads EADIYQTPRYLVIGTGKKITLECSQTMGHDKMYWYQQDPGMELHLIHYSYGVNSTEKGDLSSESTVSRIRTEHFPLTLESARPSHTSQYLCASGQGPGTQYFGPGTRLLVL.

This clonotype was detected ten times or more. The chain joins TRBV2 to TRBJ2-7; no reliable D call. The V end lost 7 bases, the J end lost 2 bases, and 12 bases lay between the germline ends. This CDR3 region has 13 residues. Germline assignment: CDR1 SNHLY and CDR2 FYNNEI. The CDR3 protein is CASTPFQAYEQYF. CDR3 coding DNA: TGTGCCAGCACCCCCTTCCAGGCCTACGAGCAGTACTTC. The whole variable domain, filled in from reference TRBV2 and TRBJ2-7, reads EPEVTQTPSHQVTQMGQEVILRCVPISNHLYFYWYRQILGQKVEFLVSFYNNEISEKSEIFDDQFSVERPDGSNFTLKIRSTKLEDSAMYFCASTPFQAYEQYFGPGTRLTVT.

J is TRBJ1-1 and V is TRBV2, with 7 nucleotides matching TRBD1. Per the germline V gene, CDR1 is SNHLY and CDR2 is FYNNEI. The CDR3 is 14 amino acids. Trimming at V came to 6 bases and at J to 4 bases, leaving 8 bases not matched to a gene. CDR3 residues: CASRPETGTTEAFF. The CDR3 region has the DNA TGTGCCAGCAGACCCGAGACAGGGACCACTGAAGCTTTCTTT.

This chain joins TRBV19 and TRBJ2-5, with 12 positions matching TRBD2. The germline V gene has CDR1 LNHDA and CDR2 SQIVND (reference sequence). CDR3 size: 14 residues. J was trimmed by 5 bases and V by 3 bases; bases with no gene match: 1. Here the CDR3 reads CASSMTSGSETQYF. The DNA for the CDR3 is TGTGCCAGTAGTATGACTAGCGGGAGTGAGACCCAGTACTTC.

J is TRBJ2-7 and V is TRBV3-1; TRBD2 might be the D (5 bases). V was shortened by 8 bases and J by 7 bases, with 21 bases between the two germline ends. CDR1 LGHDT and CDR2 YNNKEL come from the germline V gene (reference sequence). CDR3 length: 14 amino acids. The CDR3 loop is CASAYGQGPGEQYF. The CDR3 DNA reads as TGTGCCAGCGCCTATGGCCAAGGTCCGGGGGAGCAGTACTTC.

A remark on this clonotype: Being one base from a much bigger clone, this may be a read error. V gene TRBV9 combines with J gene TRBJ1-1, with no clear D. The germline CDR1 and CDR2 sequences are SGDLS and YYNGEE. The CDR3 covers 15 residues. Trimming removed 5 bases at V and 3 bases at J, with 17 bases between. CDR3 DNA: TGTGCCAGCAGACGTCAGGCAGTACGCTACACTGAAGCTTTCTTT. It translates to CASRRQAVRYTEAFF.

Worth noting for this clonotype: A much larger clone differs from this one at a single base, so this may be a read error. The chain is built from TRBV2 and TRBJ2-5; possibly TRBD1 for D (5 bases). The CDR3 runs 12 residues. CDR1 is SNHLY and CDR2 is FYNNEI in the germline V gene. V shed 4 bases and J shed 5 bases, with 8 bases lying between them. This CDR3 reads CASSGRAETQYF. As DNA, the CDR3 is TGTGCCAGCAGTGGCAGGGCTGAGACCCAGTACTTC.

This clonotype was found many times. The V call is TRBV25-1, the J call TRBJ1-6; D remains unclear. Trimming shortened V by 5 bases and J by 7 bases, and 9 bases separated the two germline ends. CDR3 size: 13 residues. Germline-derived CDR1 and CDR2 are MGHDK and SYGVNS. CDR3 in amino acids: CASSWTENSPLHF. The CDR3 DNA sequence: TGTGCCAGCAGTTGGACGGAGAATTCACCCCTCCACTTT.

This clonotype has a single count. This chain connects TRBV10-3 to TRBJ1-6, with 7 nucleotides matching TRBD1. The germline V gene has CDR1 ENHRY and CDR2 SYGVKD. This CDR3 contains 14 residues. V shed 4 bases and J 8 bases; nucleotides not matched to a gene: 5. CDR3 in amino acids: CAISGDRAYSPLHF. As DNA, the CDR3 is TGTGCCATCAGTGGAGACAGGGCCTATTCACCCCTCCACTTT.